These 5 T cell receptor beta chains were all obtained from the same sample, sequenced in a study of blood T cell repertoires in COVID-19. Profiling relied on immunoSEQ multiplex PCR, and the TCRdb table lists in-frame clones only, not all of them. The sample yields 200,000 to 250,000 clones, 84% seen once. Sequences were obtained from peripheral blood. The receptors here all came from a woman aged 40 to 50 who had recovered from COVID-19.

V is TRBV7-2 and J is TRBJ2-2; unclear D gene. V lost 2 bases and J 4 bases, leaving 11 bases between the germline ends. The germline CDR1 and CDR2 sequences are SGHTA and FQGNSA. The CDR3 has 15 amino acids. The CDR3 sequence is CASSLITVGTGELFF. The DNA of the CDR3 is TGTGCCAGCAGCTTAATCACAGTCGGCACCGGGGAGCTGTTTTTT.

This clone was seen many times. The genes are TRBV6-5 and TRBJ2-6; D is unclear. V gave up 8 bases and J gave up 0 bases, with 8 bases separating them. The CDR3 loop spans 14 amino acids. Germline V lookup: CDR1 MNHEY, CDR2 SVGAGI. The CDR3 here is CASAGSSGANVLTF. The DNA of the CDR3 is TGTGCCAGCGCAGGAAGCTCTGGGGCCAACGTCCTGACTTTC.

CDR3 loop: CASSLRAPSNSPLHF. CDR3 nucleotide sequence: TGTGCCAGCAGCTTAAGGGCTCCTAGCAATTCACCCCTCCACTTT. The rearrangement uses TRBV7-9 and TRBJ1-6; D unresolved. In germline, CDR1 is SEHNR, CDR2 FQNEAQ (reference sequence). Trimming shortened V by 2 bases and J by 7 bases, and 12 bases separated the two germline ends. The CDR3 consists of 15 residues.

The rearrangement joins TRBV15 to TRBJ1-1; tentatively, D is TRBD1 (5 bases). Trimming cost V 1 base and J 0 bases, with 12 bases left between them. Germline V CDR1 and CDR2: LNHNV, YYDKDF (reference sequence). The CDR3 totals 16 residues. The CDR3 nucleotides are TGTGCCACCAGCAGAGGTCAGGGTCCAATGAACACTGAAGCTTTCTTT. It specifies CATSRGQGPMNTEAFF. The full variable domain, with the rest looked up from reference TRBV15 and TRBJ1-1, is DAMVIQNPRYQVTQFGKPVTLSCSQTLNHNVMYWYQQKSSQAPKLLFHYYDKDFNNEADTPDNFQSRRPNTSFCFLDIRSPGLGDTAMYLCATSRGQGPMNTEAFFGQGTRLTVV.

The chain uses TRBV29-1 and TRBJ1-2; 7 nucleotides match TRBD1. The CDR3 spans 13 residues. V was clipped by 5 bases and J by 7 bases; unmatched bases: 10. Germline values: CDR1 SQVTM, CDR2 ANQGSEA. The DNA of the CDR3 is TGCAGCGTTAATGGACAGGCCTTCGGTGGCTACACCTTC. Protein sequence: CSVNGQAFGGYTF.